This note documents a single TCR beta chain sequence. Its antigen is unidentified. This entry comes from a study of somatic mutations in cytotoxic T cells in rheumatoid arthritis. Study outcomes and limitations: Adjustment for multiple comparisons was not applied to the slight TRBV07 underrepresentation observed in rheumatoid arthritis patients. The CD8+ clonality of rheumatoid arthritis patients increased with age, whereas that of healthy controls did not. Significant differences in CD8+ T-cell clonality were not found between rheumatoid arthritis patients and healthy controls (age-matched). Per patient, the largest CD8+ clone was found to exceed 20% of CD8+ cells in about an eighth of the roughly 65 cases.

Per germline, CDR1 MNHEY and CDR2 SMNVEV (reference sequence). The J segment lost 7 bases and the V segment lost 0 bases, leaving 12 bases of the junction unmatched. The CDR3 totals 16 residues. Produced via immunoSEQ multiplex PCR; TCRdb's table is partial and in-frame only. The repertoire holds 20,000 or so clones, with 85% as singletons. The receptor was isolated from a woman in her forties with rheumatoid arthritis. Sequencing used CD8+ T cells sorted from blood. The chain couples TRBV27 to TRBJ2-7; 7 bases align to TRBD2. The CDR3 coding sequence is TGTGCCAGCAGTTTATCGGGGGGGGGACGATCGGGGGAGCAGTACTTC. This encodes CASSLSGGGRSGEQYF.